These 10 T cell receptor beta chains share one sample of origin, sequenced in a study of blood T cell repertoires in COVID-19. Measured with immunoSEQ multiplex PCR; TCRdb has only the in-frame clones, and not every one. The sample consists of about 200,000 clones, roughly 86% of them appearing once. The sequenced sample was peripheral blood. The receptors here all came from a young man with active or convalescent COVID-19.

The chain is built from TRBV5-3 and TRBJ1-5; D uncertain. TRBV5-3 is assigned to the ORF class and has an uncertain function. The V gene lost 3 bases and the J gene lost 2 bases, with 12 bases spanning the gap. CDR3 length: 15 amino acids. The CDR3 is CARSWQPRGNQPQHF. Here the CDR3 DNA reads TGTGCCAGAAGCTGGCAGCCTCGGGGCAATCAGCCCCAGCATTTT.

V gene TRBV6-6 combines with J gene TRBJ2-1, with 9 bases lining up with TRBD2. Unmatched junction bases numbered 13, after V lost 8 bases and J lost 8 bases. The CDR3 is made up of 15 amino acids. Germline V lookup: CDR1 MNHNY, CDR2 SVGAGI (reference sequence). The DNA of the CDR3 is TGTGCCAGCCATGAGAGCGGGGGGTACTTGGATGAGCAGTTCTTC. As protein: CASHESGGYLDEQFF.

The chain links TRBV4-1 to TRBJ2-3; TRBD2 is a possible D gene (5 bases). V dropped 0 bases and J dropped 6 bases, with 13 bases sitting between them. The germline gives CDR1 MGHRA, CDR2 YSYEKL. The CDR3 sequence is 15 residues long. The CDR3 sequence is CASSQDAASMDTQYF. CDR3 coding DNA: TGCGCCAGCAGCCAAGATGCGGCTAGCATGGATACGCAGTATTTT.

The V and J genes are TRBV2 and TRBJ2-2, with 8 bases that match TRBD1. V shed 5 bases, J shed 3 bases, and the junction held 5 bases outside the gene matches. The CDR3 spans 15 residues. Per germline, CDR1 SNHLY and CDR2 FYNNEI. For the CDR3, the DNA is TGTGCCAGCAGTTCCCGACAGGGGTACACCGGGGAGCTGTTTTTT. Residues: CASSSRQGYTGELFF.

V and J are TRBV2 and TRBJ1-3; D perhaps matches TRBD1 (5 bases). The CDR3 is 15 amino acids. Trimming took off 4 bases at V and 0 bases at J, with 10 bases between the two ends. From germline, CDR1 is SNHLY and CDR2 FYNNEI. The CDR3 reads CASSGVRASGNTIYF. CDR3 sequence (DNA): TGTGCCAGCAGTGGGGTCAGGGCCTCTGGAAACACCATATATTTT.

The V gene is TRBV7-9, the J gene TRBJ2-1, with 16 bases identical to TRBD2. V was clipped by 6 bases and J by 4 bases; unmatched bases: 6. Germline assignment: CDR1 SEHNR and CDR2 FQNEAQ (reference sequence). The CDR3 is 17 residues long. CDR3 nucleotides: TGTGCCAGCAGTCCTCCGGGACTAGCGGGAGGGTACAATGAGCAGTTCTTC. Encoded protein: CASSPPGLAGGYNEQFF.

The chain carries TRBV11-2 and TRBJ2-1; 8 nucleotides align to TRBD2. Germline V gene lookup returns CDR1 SGHAT and CDR2 FQNNGV. CDR3 size: 15 residues. The V segment lost 1 base and the J segment 8 bases; nucleotides outside the gene matches: 7. The CDR3, as DNA: TGTGCCAGCAGCTTAGCAGCGGGAGAGTGGGATGAGCAGTTCTTC. Translating it yields CASSLAAGEWDEQFF.

The V call is TRBV5-1, the J call TRBJ1-6; 7 nucleotides match TRBD1. Per the germline V gene, CDR1 is SGHRS and CDR2 is YFSETQ. This CDR3 spans 15 amino acids. The trim removed 0 bases at V and 7 bases at J, leaving 4 bases unmatched. CDR3 nucleotides: TGCGCCAGCAGCTTGGAGGTACAGGGGAATTCACCCCTCCACTTT. As protein: CASSLEVQGNSPLHF.

The chain links TRBV5-1 to TRBJ1-6, with 9 bases that match TRBD1. The CDR3 has 18 amino acids. Germline V gene lookup returns CDR1 SGHRS and CDR2 YFSETQ. V gave up 3 bases and J gave up 10 bases; unmatched junction bases: 17. CDR3 protein: CASSSLRDPGQGESPLHF. The CDR3 DNA sequence: TGCGCCAGCAGCTCACTACGAGACCCGGGACAGGGAGAGTCACCCCTCCACTTT.

This sequence joins TRBV18 and TRBJ2-2; TRBD2 might be the D (6 bases). The CDR3 contains 14 residues. The germline gives CDR1 KGHSH, CDR2 LQKENI. The V end was cut by 1 base, the J end by 6 bases, with 9 bases between. The CDR3 region has the DNA TGTGCCAGCTCACCACAGGCGGGGTCCGGGGAGCTGTTTTTT. Translating gives CASSPQAGSGELFF.